This TCR beta chain was retrieved from a study of cytomegalovirus exposure and HLA in healthy donors (dated by TCRdb to 2016 to 2017). At the level of the whole study: According to a later analysis, the 110 or so validation repertoires were produced on the same platform as the approximately 610 repertoires of the first cohort. The study was designed to test whether signatures of past pathogen exposure could be identified by cataloging public T cell receptors. To predict cytomegalovirus infection status, the study brought together high-throughput TCR immunosequencing, statistical association of individual TCRs with disease status, and machine learning. Besides the first cohort of approximately 670 subjects, a separate validation cohort made up of 90 to 150 different subjects was used. Broad study findings and their caveats: In both the original and validation cohorts, the classifier was reported to diagnose cytomegalovirus status with high specificity and sensitivity. Subsequent analysis determined that TCRs grouped into clusters in the first cohort also showed a tendency toward co-occurrence across the approximately 110 validation repertoires, and roughly 94% of cluster scores exceeded 0. A few of the identified cytomegalovirus-associated TCR beta chains were confirmed in vitro to be specific for cytomegalovirus antigens. It was suggested by the authors that the approach could potentially be generalized to other disease states and immunological phenotypes. A total of 164 TCR beta chains were listed by the study as associated with cytomegalovirus. Most TCR sequences were seen in very few donors, while some public TCRs were found in many individuals. A later analysis had no HLA typing for the validation cohort, so co-occurrence there was scored across all 130 or so repertoires.

Per the germline V gene, SGHRS is the CDR1 and YFSETQ is the CDR2. The CDR3 runs 15 amino acids, cysteine and phenylalanine included. The read is trimmed to its CDR3 DNA, 45 bases read in frame from base 1. Trimming costs V 4 bases and J 2 bases, and their ends lie 16 bases apart. The donors were included in the validation cohort of 120 subjects, a group kept apart from the roughly 670-subject first cohort. As regards this clone: Its antigen is currently not known. Base-call qualities are not available, and no considerably larger clone is one nucleotide away.

Libraries were prepared through the immunoSEQ multiplex PCR assay. As for the original processing: A statistical classification framework was built for diagnosing cytomegalovirus status from the catalog of TCR beta chain sequences. TCRdb carries this immuneACCESS record with in-frame sequences only. Its versions omit some clonotypes, under half of them owing to an unresolved V gene in the studies checked, with the rest unexplained. V and J calls plus clone size are reproduced from that table; the DNA served to infer D and trimming. The sample has approximately 220,000 clones on record, approximately 90% of them singletons. Of the sample, 0.85% to 1.2% falls within the top ten clones.

The rearrangement joined TRBV5-1 to TRBJ2-7; D gene: possibly TRBD1, on 7 matching bases. Sequenced material: PBMCs. The clonotype was recovered from a woman younger than 35 in good health and CMV-seronegative. The CDR3 reads CASSRPDREAYEQYF. In nucleotide form, the sequence is TGCGCCAGCAGCCGCCCTGACAGGGAGGCCTACGAGCAGTACTTC.